The 5 T cell receptor beta chains below were found in one sample sequenced in a study of cytomegalovirus exposure and HLA in healthy donors. 13 Jbeta primers and 60 Vbeta primers were used for the PCR. Method: immunoSEQ multiplex PCR; TCRdb's copy keeps in-frame clones and lacks some. The sample yields about 270,000 clones, more than 80% seen once. Input material: PBMCs. Receptor source: a man in his forties in good health and CMV-seropositive.

The chain has TRBV6-1 and TRBJ2-1, with 13 bases fitting TRBD2. The CDR3 extends over 20 amino acids. Germline assignment: CDR1 MNHNS and CDR2 SASEGT. Trimming took 1 base from V and 1 from J; bases not matched to a gene: 10. The CDR3: CASSEVGSGLAGVSYNEQFF. In DNA form, the CDR3 reads TGTGCCAGCAGTGAAGTGGGCAGCGGACTAGCGGGAGTATCCTACAATGAGCAGTTCTTC.

The chain combines TRBV6-1 with TRBJ2-5; D remains unclear. The CDR3 runs 11 residues. Germline V gene lookup returns CDR1 MNHNS and CDR2 SASEGT. V was trimmed by 2 bases and J by 5 bases, leaving 3 bases between them. CDR3 residues: CASSELETQYF. CDR3 DNA: TGTGCCAGCAGTGAACTGGAGACCCAGTACTTC.

V usage is TRBV19 and J usage is TRBJ2-5; TRBD1 might be the D (6 bases). This CDR3 is 12 amino acids long. V gave up 6 bases and J gave up 5 bases, with 10 bases separating them. Germline CDR1 and CDR2: LNHDA and SQIVND (reference sequence). The DNA for the CDR3 is TGTGCCAGTAGGGGGGCGCAGGAGACCCAGTACTTC. Residues: CASRGAQETQYF.

This chain connects TRBV5-8 to TRBJ2-1; the match to TRBD1 covers 11 bases. The CDR3 has 16 residues. V was clipped by 1 base and J by 8 bases; unmatched bases: 8. From germline, CDR1 is SGHTS and CDR2 YDEGEE. CDR3 protein: CASSLWGQGGWHEQFF. The CDR3 DNA sequence: TGTGCCAGCAGCTTGTGGGGACAGGGGGGTTGGCATGAGCAGTTCTTC.

This clone was detected once. The chain uses TRBV6-6 and TRBJ1-5; D not resolved. Trimming took off 2 bases at V and 0 bases at J, with 5 bases between the two ends. Germline CDR1 is MNHNY and CDR2 is SVGAGI (reference sequence). The CDR3 length is 14 residues. CDR3 sequence reads: CASSYTDSNQPQHF. The DNA of the CDR3 is TGTGCCAGCAGTTACACTGATAGCAATCAGCCCCAGCATTTT.